The rows below give T cell receptor beta chains drawn from one sample of a study of T cells after yellow fever vaccination. TCRdb fed the 5' RACE reads into MiXCR, producing one record per CDR3 protein. The sample yields about 340,000 distinct CDR3 sequences, 12% seen once. This material consisted of CD4+ T cells sorted from PBMCs, taken 15 days after the yellow fever booster vaccination. The receptors here all came from a man in his late teens or twenties who received the YFV17D yellow fever vaccine. CDR3s include the opening cysteine and the closing phenylalanine or tryptophan. Fields, in order: D gene, J gene, V gene, clone size, CDR3 protein, CDR3 DNA. A D gene is named only where the DNA matches it firmly. A row's size may be missing; if present it is once, few, many or a size class.

TRBD1 TRBJ1-2 TRBV20-1 few CSADRQGNGYTF TGCAGTGCTGACCGACAGGGGAACGGCTACACCTTC
TRBD1 TRBJ1-2 TRBV5-1 few CASSHGQVGYGYTF TGCGCCAGCAGCCATGGACAGGTTGGCTATGGCTACACCTTC
- TRBJ2-1 TRBV29-1 few CSVAPRGRHTEQFF TGCAGCGTTGCCCCCAGGGGACGACACACTGAGCAGTTCTTC
TRBD1 TRBJ2-3 TRBV9 - CASSRRQGVTDTQYF TGTGCCAGCAGCCGAAGACAGGGGGTCACAGATACGCAGTATTTT
- TRBJ1-1 TRBV3-1 - CASTLIGGTEAFF TGTGCCAGCACCCTCATTGGGGGGACTGAAGCTTTCTTT
- TRBJ2-7 TRBV12-3/TRBV12-4 - CASSSPSPGYYEQYF TGTGCCAGCAGTTCGCCGTCCCCGGGATACTACGAGCAGTACTTC
- TRBJ1-3 TRBV20-1 many CSARKSEENTIYF TGCAGTGCTAGAAAGTCAGAGGAGAACACCATATATTTT
- TRBJ1-3 TRBV6-1 - CASRPGGAPGNTIYF TGTGCCAGCCGCCCGGGTGGAGCGCCTGGAAACACCATATATTTT
- TRBJ2-2 TRBV10-3 few CAIRGDIFTGELFF TGTGCCATCAGAGGGGACATCTTCACCGGGGAGCTGTTTTTT
- TRBJ1-5 TRBV24-1 few CATSEGDQPQHF TGTGCCACCAGTGAAGGGGACCAGCCCCAGCATTTT
TRBD2 TRBJ2-1 TRBV5-1 many CASSLSLAGTNEQFF TGCGCCAGCAGCTTGTCCCTAGCGGGGACCAATGAGCAGTTCTTC
TRBD1 TRBJ1-2 TRBV2 many CASSRDRYGYTF TGTGCCAGCAGCCGGGACAGATATGGCTACACCTTC
TRBD1 TRBJ2-7 TRBV27 few CASSTRGTGVKREQYF TGTGCCAGCAGTACCCGGGGAACAGGGGTGAAGCGGGAGCAGTACTTC
- TRBJ2-7 TRBV7-2 few CASSLDTGLREQYF TGTGCCAGCAGCTTGGACACTGGTCTACGAGAGCAGTACTTC
- TRBJ2-2 TRBV4-3 few CASSSNPTGNTGELFF TGCGCCAGCAGCTCCAACCCGACAGGGAACACCGGGGAGCTGTTTTTT
TRBD2 TRBJ2-3 TRBV18 - CASSITSGGVDTQYF TGTGCCAGCTCAATCACTAGCGGGGGAGTTGATACGCAGTATTTT
TRBD1 TRBJ2-5 TRBV10-3 many CAISGSSLGQQETQYF TGTGCCATCAGTGGGTCATCATTGGGACAGCAAGAGACCCAGTACTTC
- TRBJ2-3 TRBV7-8 few CASSLVAGAADTQYF TGTGCCAGCAGCTTAGTGGCGGGGGCGGCAGATACGCAGTATTTT
- TRBJ1-6 TRBV7-3 many CASSASGLGSPLHF TGTGCCAGCAGCGCATCAGGATTAGGATCACCCCTCCACTTT
- TRBJ1-1 TRBV12-3/TRBV12-4 few CASSSPGRDAFF TGTGCCAGCAGTTCCCCAGGGAGGGACGCTTTCTTT
- TRBJ1-1 TRBV6-6 - CASSYASEAFF TGTGCCAGCAGTTACGCTTCTGAAGCTTTCTTT
TRBD1 TRBJ2-3 TRBV5-6 few CASSSLTGGDTQYF TGTGCCAGCAGCTCGCTGACAGGGGGCGATACGCAGTATTTT
- TRBJ2-7 TRBV3-1 few CASGGLTYEQYF TGTGCCAGCGGGGGCCTTACCTACGAGCAGTACTTC
- TRBJ2-7 TRBV5-1 - CASSPSANYEQYF TGCGCCAGCAGCCCGTCTGCAAACTACGAGCAGTACTTC
- TRBJ1-6 TRBV5-1 - CASRDSPLHF TGCGCCAGCAGAGATTCACCCCTCCACTTT
- TRBJ2-1 TRBV11-2 - CASSLDPRGEQFF TGTGCCAGCAGCTTAGATCCACGCGGTGAGCAGTTCTTC
- TRBJ1-6 TRBV7-8 - CASSMTRSPLHF TGTGCCAGCAGCATGACCCGGTCACCCCTCCACTTT
- TRBJ2-1 TRBV5-1 many CASSLGAGKSPALSF TGCGCCAGCAGCTTGGGCGCGGGAAAATCCCCAGCCCTAAGCTTC
- TRBJ2-2 TRBV5-1 - CASSLVTGSTGELFF TGCGCCAGCAGCTTGGTCACAGGGTCCACCGGAGAGCTGTTTTTT
TRBD2 TRBJ2-5 TRBV5-1 many CASGLLAEQETQYF TGCGCCAGCGGCCTTCTAGCGGAACAAGAGACCCAGTACTTC
- TRBJ2-1 TRBV5-1 many CASSLAPGVGDEQFF TGCGCCAGCAGCTTGGCGCCGGGGGTGGGCGATGAGCAGTTCTTC
- TRBJ1-6 TRBV2 - CASSERADASPLHF TGTGCCAGCAGTGAAAGGGCAGACGCGTCACCCCTCCACTTT
- TRBJ1-5 TRBV20-1 many CSARGLGAERQPQHF TGCAGTGCTAGAGGCCTCGGGGCTGAAAGGCAGCCCCAGCATTTT
- TRBJ1-4 TRBV5-1 few CASSRTGPGEGEKLFF TGCGCCAGCAGCCGTACTGGTCCCGGCGAAGGTGAAAAACTGTTTTTT
TRBD1 TRBJ2-5 TRBV5-1 few CASSLAKGAGETQYF TGCGCCAGCAGCTTGGCTAAGGGGGCCGGGGAGACCCAGTACTTC
TRBD2 TRBJ2-1 TRBV12-3/TRBV12-4 - CASSLQRGVAEQFF TGTGCCAGCAGTTTGCAGCGGGGGGTGGCTGAGCAGTTCTTC
- TRBJ1-2 TRBV6-5 - CDSSLRGQGSYSF TGTGACAGCAGCCTACGAGGGCAGGGGAGCTACAGCTTC
- TRBJ2-5 TRBV4-3 - CASSQGTLNRETQYF TGCGCCAGCAGCCAAGGGACACTCAACCGAGAGACCCAGTACTTC
- TRBJ1-6 TRBV15 few CATSPRGSPIYNSPLHF TGTGCCACCAGCCCACGAGGGTCGCCTATATATAATTCACCCCTCCACTTT
TRBD2 TRBJ2-1 TRBV7-6 many CASSKRASGGEYNEQFF TGTGCCAGCAGCAAGCGGGCTAGCGGGGGCGAATACAATGAGCAGTTCTTC
- TRBJ1-2 TRBV14 - CASSQGSQSYGYTF TGTGCCAGCAGCCAGGGGAGCCAGTCTTATGGCTACACCTTC
TRBD1 TRBJ1-2 TRBV9 - CASSSGTGGRGYTF TGTGCCAGCAGCTCCGGGACAGGGGGACGCGGCTACACCTTC
- TRBJ2-3 TRBV4-2 - CASSQEGILAADTQYF TGTGCCAGCAGCCAAGAAGGCATCTTAGCGGCAGATACGCAGTATTTT
- TRBJ1-5 TRBV4-3 few CASSQDRRQSNQPQHF TGCGCCAGCAGCCAAGATAGGCGGCAGTCCAATCAGCCCCAGCATTTT
TRBD1 TRBJ1-2 TRBV6-6 - CASRDTGQGAGYGYTF TGTGCCAGCAGAGACACCGGACAGGGGGCGGGGTATGGCTACACCTTC
- TRBJ2-5 TRBV29-1 few CSTRPWETQYF TGCAGCACCCGGCCGTGGGAGACCCAGTACTTC
TRBD2 TRBJ2-5 TRBV12-3/TRBV12-4 few CASSASGGGFAGTQYF TGTGCCAGCAGTGCCTCGGGCGGGGGGTTCGCTGGGACCCAGTACTTC
TRBD1 TRBJ1-1 TRBV3-1 few CASSYRGGPEAFF TGTGCCAGCAGCTACAGGGGAGGCCCTGAAGCTTTCTTT
- TRBJ1-2 TRBV30 - CAWSVQGRPYGYTF TGTGCCTGGAGTGTACAGGGTCGGCCCTATGGCTACACCTTC
- TRBJ1-6 TRBV11-2 few CASSFQSSPLHF TGTGCCAGCAGCTTCCAGAGTTCACCCCTCCACTTT
- TRBJ2-5 TRBV28 - CASTSERETQYF TGTGCCAGCACCTCCGAGCGGGAGACCCAGTACTTC
TRBD1 TRBJ1-4 TRBV5-5 - CASSLVGTDYEKLFF TGTGCCAGCAGCTTGGTTGGGACAGATTATGAAAAACTGTTTTTT
- TRBJ1-5 TRBV10-2 - CASSGYRTDQPQHF TGCGCCAGCAGTGGGTACCGGACGGATCAGCCCCAGCATTTT
TRBD2 TRBJ2-2 TRBV28 - CASSGRRDKRGMAGELFF TGTGCCAGCAGTGGACGGAGAGATAAGCGGGGGATGGCTGGGGAGCTGTTTTTT
TRBD1 TRBJ1-5 TRBV2 - CASSEATGSQPQHF TGTGCCAGCAGTGAAGCGACAGGGAGTCAGCCCCAGCATTTT